These 5 T cell receptor beta chains came from one sample sequenced in a study of T cell repertoires and HLA-DP antigens. Profiled with immunoSEQ multiplex PCR; TCRdb holds only in-frame clones, not every one. Of 75,000 to 90,000 clones listed, around 86% are singletons. Antigens for these TCRs are unknown. The source material was CD4+ T cells from PBMCs. Every receptor here comes from a man between 45 and 60 years old in good health and CMV-seronegative.

The chain joins TRBV7-2 to TRBJ1-1, with a tentative D call TRBD1 (5 bases). CDR1 and CDR2 from the germline V gene are SGHTA and FQGNSA. This CDR3 contains 14 residues. V lost 5 bases, J lost 3 bases, and 13 bases lay in between. CDR3 in amino acids: CASSPGRIDTEAFF. The DNA of the CDR3 is TGTGCCAGCAGCCCAGGGCGGATCGACACTGAAGCTTTCTTT.

The chain has TRBV4-3 and TRBJ1-5; D is undetermined. V was shortened by 0 bases and J by 0 bases, with 12 bases between the two germline ends. The CDR3 extends over 17 amino acids. Germline values: CDR1 LGHNA, CDR2 YSLEER. The CDR3 nucleotides are TGCGCCAGCAGCCAAGAATCGCACCGAAATAGCAATCAGCCCCAGCATTTT. Translation gives CASSQESHRNSNQPQHF.

This sequence joins TRBV7-2 and TRBJ1-2, with TRBD1 as a possible D gene (5 bases). CDR3 length equals 18 residues. V gave up 3 bases and J gave up 4 bases, with 24 bases separating them. Germline lookup yields CDR1 SGHTA and CDR2 FQGNSA. CDR3 protein: CASSFGPRDFGPGYGYTF. The CDR3 DNA follows: TGTGCCAGCAGCTTCGGACCCCGGGACTTCGGACCCGGCTATGGCTACACCTTC. The variable domain in full, completed from reference TRBV7-2 and TRBJ1-2, reads GAGVSQSPSNKVTEKGKDVELRCDPISGHTALYWYRQSLGQGLEFLIYFQGNSAPDKSGLPSDRFSAERTGGSVSTLTIQRTQQEDSAVYLCASSFGPRDFGPGYGYTFGSGTRLTVV.

The chain uses TRBV29-1 and TRBJ2-7; perhaps TRBD1 as D (5 bases). This CDR3 is 11 amino acids long. Germline assignment: CDR1 SQVTM and CDR2 ANQGSEA. Trimming left V 6 bases short and J 3 bases short, with 9 bases between. CDR3 amino acids: CSVRTGYEQYF. The CDR3 nucleotides are TGCAGCGTACGAACAGGCTACGAGCAGTACTTC.

The J gene is TRBJ2-2, the V gene TRBV7-9; 8 bases line up with TRBD2. This CDR3 has 16 amino acids. With 2 bases clipped from V and 4 bases from J, the junction kept 6 bases outside the gene matches. From germline, CDR1 is SEHNR and CDR2 FQNEAQ (reference sequence). Written as DNA, the CDR3 is TGTGCCAGCAGCTTACGTCCGGCGGGAGGCACCGGGGAGCTGTTTTTT. Residues: CASSLRPAGGTGELFF. Drawing the rest from reference TRBV7-9 and TRBJ2-2, the complete variable domain is DTGVSQNPRHKITKRGQNVTFRCDPISEHNRLYWYRQTLGQGPEFLTYFQNEAQLEKSRLLSDRFSAERPKGSFSTLEIQRTEQGDSAMYLCASSLRPAGGTGELFFGEGSRLTVL.